This T cell receptor (beta chain) was sequenced for a study of T-cell memory formation after mild COVID-19. This CDR3 is 15 amino acids long. CDR1 and CDR2 (germline): SEHNR, FQNEAQ (reference sequence). V gave up 1 base and J gave up 7 bases; unmatched junction bases: 3. In TCRdb, the 5' RACE reads were re-called with MiXCR into one record per CDR3 protein. The data show about 470,000 distinct CDR3 sequences, approximately 23% seen once. This rearrangement joins TRBV7-9 to TRBJ2-1, with 11 bases that match TRBD2. The TCR sequence derives from an adult woman who had mild COVID-19 (a few samples of this study predate the infection). Cell type and time point are not known. The material sequenced was PBMCs or a T cell subset sorted from them (not recorded which). The DNA for the CDR3 is TGTGCCAGCAGCTTAGGGTCTAGCGGGAGGAATGAGCAGTTCTTC. Protein sequence: CASSLGSSGRNEQFF.